This T cell receptor (beta chain) is drawn from a study of blood T cell repertoires in COVID-19. The data were produced by immunoSEQ multiplex PCR, yet TCRdb's version contains in-frame clones alone and is incomplete. The sample gives about 12,000 clones, 72% of which show up once; 10% is in the top ten. Germline V gene sequence: CDR1 SNHLY, CDR2 FYNNEI. Germline trimming cut 9 bases from V and 4 bases from J; bases unmatched to any gene: 7. The CDR3 consists of 13 residues. Enrollment of patients from Seattle took place during active infection, with longitudinal follow-up. The V and J genes are TRBV2 and TRBJ2-5; 8 bases line up with TRBD2. The clonotype comes from a man between 60 and 75 years old with COVID-19, enrolled during active disease. The sample consisted of peripheral blood. The CDR3 region is CASYSGEGETQYF. Here the CDR3 DNA reads TGTGCCAGTTATAGCGGGGAAGGAGAGACCCAGTACTTC.